A single sample is the source of the 10 T cell receptor beta chains below, sequenced in a study of T cells in localized non-small cell lung cancer. Method: immunoSEQ multiplex PCR; TCRdb's copy keeps in-frame clones and lacks some. The table has under 15,000 clones, more than 70% seen once. Sequences were derived from peripheral blood, sampled before any cancer treatment. The origin of the receptors is an older male donor with stage I lung adenocarcinoma.

This rearrangement joins TRBV6-6 to TRBJ2-7; TRBD2 aligns across 15 bases. V was clipped by 6 bases and J by 7 bases; unmatched bases: 7. The CDR3 is 15 amino acids. Germline CDR1 and CDR2: MNHNY and SVGAGI (reference sequence). The CDR3 region has the DNA TGTGCCAGCAGACCCGGACTAGCGGGAGGGGATGAGCAGTACTTC. Translating gives CASRPGLAGGDEQYF.

V usage is TRBV11-3 and J usage is TRBJ2-3, with 9 bases identical to TRBD2. This CDR3 has 15 amino acids. CDR1 is SGHNT and CDR2 is YENEEA in the germline V gene. Trimming removed 2 bases from V and 1 base from J; junction bases left unmatched: 1. CDR3 bases: TGTGCCAGCAGCTTATCTAGCGGGGGCACAGATACGCAGTATTTT. Its translation is CASSLSSGGTDTQYF.

V usage is TRBV4-1 and J usage is TRBJ2-7, with D maybe TRBD1 (6 bases). The CDR3 has 14 amino acids. Germline values: CDR1 MGHRA, CDR2 YSYEKL. Trimming left V 4 bases short and J 3 bases short, with 13 bases between. As DNA, the CDR3 is TGCGCCAGCAGCCGAGGACAGAACGACTACGAGCAGTACTTC. It translates to CASSRGQNDYEQYF.

The genes are TRBV2 and TRBJ2-7; D is uncertain. Trimming took off 6 bases at V and 5 bases at J, with 17 bases between the two ends. Germline loops: CDR1 SNHLY, CDR2 FYNNEI. The CDR3 sequence is 14 residues long. The DNA for the CDR3 is TGTGCCAGCAGCTTGACAAGGATAAAGGACGAGCAGTACTTC. This gives the protein CASSLTRIKDEQYF.

The chain couples TRBV20-1 to TRBJ1-1, with TRBD1 as a possible D gene (6 bases). The CDR3 extends over 11 amino acids. Per the germline V gene, CDR1 is DFQATT and CDR2 is SNEGSKA (reference sequence). Deletions cut 5 bases from V and 11 bases from J, with 15 bases between. CDR3 bases: TGCAGTGCTGGGGGGGGCATGAGGGCTTTCTTT. Translated: CSAGGGMRAFF.

This clone appeared a few times. The CDR3 region is CASSLVGSSGANVLTF. As DNA, the CDR3 is TGCGCCAGCAGCTTGGTTGGGAGCTCTGGGGCCAACGTCCTGACTTTC. The chain couples TRBV5-1 to TRBJ2-6; a possible D gene is TRBD2 (5 bases). The CDR3 length is 16 residues. Per the germline V gene, CDR1 is SGHRS and CDR2 is YFSETQ. V was cut by 0 bases and J by 0 bases, with 7 bases left in between. The full variable domain, in which reference TRBV5-1 and TRBJ2-6 provide the parts outside the CDR3, is KAGVTQTPRYLIKTRGQQVTLSCSPISGHRSVSWYQQTPGQGLQFLFEYFSETQRNKGNFPGRFSGRQFSNSRSEMNVSTLELGDSALYLCASSLVGSSGANVLTFGAGSRLTVL.

The chain combines TRBV28 with TRBJ1-5; 7 bases line up with TRBD1. The CDR3 extends over 16 amino acids. The germline CDR1 and CDR2 sequences are MDHEN and SYDVKM. V dropped 7 bases and J dropped 7; count of bases not matched to a gene: 16. CDR3 loop: CASIAGGGGVRQPQHF. The DNA of the CDR3 is TGTGCCAGCATTGCCGGAGGAGGGGGCGTACGGCAGCCCCAGCATTTT.

V is TRBV11-2 and J is TRBJ2-7, with TRBD1 as a possible D gene (5 bases). CDR1 SGHAT and CDR2 FQNNGV come from the germline V gene. CDR3 length equals 16 residues. The V end was cut by 1 base, the J end by 0 bases, with 13 bases between. The CDR3 DNA reads as TGTGCCAGCAGCTTAGGTTATTCAGGGCCCTCCTACGAGCAGTACTTC. It codes for CASSLGYSGPSYEQYF. Full variable domain (rest looked up from reference TRBV11-2 and TRBJ2-7): EAGVAQSPRYKIIEKRQSVAFWCNPISGHATLYWYQQILGQGPKLLIQFQNNGVVDDSQLPKDRFSAERLKGVDSTLKIQPAKLEDSAVYLCASSLGYSGPSYEQYFGPGTRLTVT.

This chain links TRBV14 with TRBJ1-2; D is uncertain. Trimming removed 4 bases at V and 11 bases at J, with 20 bases between. CDR1 is SGHDN and CDR2 is FVKESK in the germline V gene. CDR3 size: 14 residues. As DNA, the CDR3 is TGTGCCAGCAGCCCCCGGACGGTTCCTAAGAGATACACCTTC. Translated, it gives CASSPRTVPKRYTF.

This chain uses TRBV5-4 with TRBJ2-5, with D tentatively TRBD1 (6 bases). V was clipped by 3 bases and J by 5 bases, with 14 bases between them. CDR1 SGHNT and CDR2 YYREEE come from the germline V gene (reference sequence). The CDR3 runs to 14 residues. The DNA for the CDR3 is TGTGCCAGCAGCTCCCAGACAGGAGAGGAGACCCAGTACTTC. This codes for CASSSQTGEETQYF.